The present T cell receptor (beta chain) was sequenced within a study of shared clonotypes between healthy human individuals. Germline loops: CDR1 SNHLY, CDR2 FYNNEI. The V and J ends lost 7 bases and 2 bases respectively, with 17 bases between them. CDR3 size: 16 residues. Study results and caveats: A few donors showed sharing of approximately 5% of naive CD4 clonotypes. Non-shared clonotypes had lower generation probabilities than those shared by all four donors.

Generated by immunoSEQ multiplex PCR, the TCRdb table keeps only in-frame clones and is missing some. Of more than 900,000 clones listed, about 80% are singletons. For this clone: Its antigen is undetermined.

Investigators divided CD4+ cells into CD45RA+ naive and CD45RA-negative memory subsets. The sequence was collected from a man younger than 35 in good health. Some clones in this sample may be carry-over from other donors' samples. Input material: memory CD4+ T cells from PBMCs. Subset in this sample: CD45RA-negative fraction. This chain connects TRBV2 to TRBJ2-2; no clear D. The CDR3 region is CASTGSLPLNTGELFF. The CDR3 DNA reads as TGTGCCAGCACCGGGTCCCTCCCTTTAAACACCGGGGAGCTGTTTTTT.